These 13 T cell receptor beta chains originate from one sample sequenced in a study of T cells in Graves' hyperthyroidism and ophthalmopathy. Amplification yielded TCR beta CDR3 regions, with RNA transcripts as the source. HTBI primers were the set used in a first-round RT-PCR of the TCR CDR3. TCRdb analysed the multiplex PCR reads with MiXCR anew, one entry per CDR3 protein. The profile shows 660,000 or so distinct CDR3 sequences, about 20% of them singletons. Sequencing used blood. The receptors were gathered from a man aged 25 to 45 with Graves' ophthalmopathy.

The table lists this clonotype with many counts. This chain's CDR3 is CASSLVDFSYNEQFF. The CDR3 bases are TGTGCCAGCAGTTTAGTGGACTTCTCCTACAATGAGCAGTTCTTC. The genes are TRBV12-3 or TRBV12-4 and TRBJ2-1; D is possibly TRBD2 (5 bases). The CDR3 consists of 15 residues. V shed 1 base and J shed 0 bases, with 7 bases lying between them.

This clonotype was recorded a few times. The chain joins TRBV30 to TRBJ1-2; a possible D gene is TRBD1 (5 bases). Germline CDR1 GTSNPN, CDR2 SVGIG (reference sequence). The CDR3 runs 14 residues. The ends were cut back, 3 bases at V and 8 bases at J, with 19 bases in the middle. Here the CDR3 DNA reads TGTGCCTGGAGGCTCTATGCGGACACTAGAGGCTACACCTTC. It codes for CAWRLYADTRGYTF.

In this sample, this clonotype turned up a few times. The rearrangement links TRBV12-3 or TRBV12-4 to TRBJ2-3; either TRBD1 or TRBD2 may supply D (7 bases each). Trimming cost V 8 bases and J 2 bases, with 14 bases left between them. The CDR3 is 14 amino acids. CDR3 protein: CASLGGTDTDTQYF. Written as DNA, the CDR3 is TGTGCCAGCCTGGGGGGGACAGACACAGATACGCAGTATTTT.

Ten or more counts support this clonotype. The gene calls are TRBV3-1 and TRBJ1-1; TRBD1 is a possible D gene (6 bases). Germline CDR1 reads LGHDT; CDR2 reads YNNKEL (reference sequence). V was shortened by 3 bases and J by 5 bases, with 13 bases between the two germline ends. The CDR3 sequence is 14 residues long. The CDR3 nucleotides read TGTGCCAGCAGCCAGACAGGAAGGAAAACTGAAGCTTTCTTT. It translates to CASSQTGRKTEAFF.

The gene calls are TRBV7-8 and TRBJ1-1; 9 bases line up with TRBD1. The germline V gene encodes CDR1 SGHVS and CDR2 FQNEAQ. The V segment lost 0 bases and the J segment 5 bases; nucleotides outside the gene matches: 7. The CDR3 sequence is 16 residues long. DNA for the CDR3: TGTGCCAGCAGCTTAGCAAACAGGGGGCGCAGGACTGAAGCTTTCTTT. Its translation is CASSLANRGRRTEAFF.

This clonotype showed up just a few times. The V and J genes are TRBV18 and TRBJ1-6; D possibly corresponds to TRBD1 (5 bases). V lost 3 bases and J lost 6, with 12 bases in between. Germline CDR1 and CDR2: KGHSH and LQKENI. The CDR3 is 15 residues long. CDR3 nucleotide sequence: TGTGCCAGCTCACCCCCAACAGGTCTTAATTCACCCCTCCACTTT. Amino acid sequence: CASSPPTGLNSPLHF.

The chain carries TRBV2 and TRBJ1-1; the D is unclear. The CDR3 is made up of 14 amino acids. Per germline, CDR1 SNHLY and CDR2 FYNNEI. Trimming pared 4 bases from V and 3 bases from J, leaving 12 bases between. The CDR3 here is CASSGVTTYTEAFF. The DNA for the CDR3 is TGTGCCAGCAGTGGAGTGACTACTTACACTGAAGCTTTCTTT.

This clonotype has a count of ten or more. The V call is TRBV2, the J call TRBJ2-7; TRBD1 matches at 7 bases. CDR3 length: 15 amino acids. Germline-derived CDR1 and CDR2 are SNHLY and FYNNEI. Trimming took 6 bases from V and 0 from J; bases not matched to a gene: 8. This chain's CDR3 is CASRTGTASSYEQYF. CDR3 coding DNA: TGTGCCAGCAGAACCGGGACAGCAAGCTCCTACGAGCAGTACTTC.

The rearrangement uses TRBV6-1 and TRBJ2-1, with a weak D call TRBD2 (5 bases). The CDR3 is made up of 12 amino acids. V lost 5 bases, J lost 9 bases, and 11 bases lay in between. In germline, CDR1 is MNHNS, CDR2 SASEGT. The CDR3 spells CASSLRAGEQFF. In DNA, the CDR3 is TGTGCCAGCAGTCTGAGGGCGGGTGAGCAGTTCTTC.

In its sample, this clonotype was seen a few times. The chain combines TRBV9 with TRBJ2-3; D is undetermined. Per germline, CDR1 SGDLS and CDR2 YYNGEE. Trimming pared 0 bases from V and 3 bases from J, leaving 11 bases between. The CDR3 runs to 15 residues. CDR3 bases: TGTGCCAGCAGCGTAGTCCAGACTCCAACAGATACGCAGTATTTT. It specifies CASSVVQTPTDTQYF.

The chain combines TRBV20-1 with TRBJ2-3, with 9 bases lining up with TRBD2. The CDR3 covers 16 residues. Germline V CDR1 and CDR2: DFQATT, SNEGSKA (reference sequence). The V segment lost 2 bases and the J segment 4 bases; nucleotides outside the gene matches: 10. The CDR3 DNA is TGCAGTGCTAGACCCAGATCGCGGGAGGGTGCAGATACGCAGTATTTT. Its protein product is CSARPRSREGADTQYF.

The V gene is TRBV30, the J gene TRBJ1-2, with D hard to call. The CDR3 totals 14 residues. Between the trimmed V and J ends, which lost 4 bases and 4 bases, there was a span of 16 bases. Germline CDR1 GTSNPN, CDR2 SVGIG (reference sequence). The CDR3 DNA is TGTGCCTGGAATGAGGGTATGGGTGGCTATGGCTACACCTTC. Protein sequence: CAWNEGMGGYGYTF.

The chain couples TRBV20-1 to TRBJ1-2; a weak D match, TRBD1 (5 bases). CDR1 DFQATT and CDR2 SNEGSKA come from the germline V gene (reference sequence). The V end lost 0 bases, the J end lost 8 bases, and 22 bases lay between the germline ends. CDR3 length equals 16 residues. DNA for the CDR3: TGCAGTGCTAGAGATTGGGGGATCAGTAACGTCCAGGGCTACACCTTC. This translates into CSARDWGISNVQGYTF.